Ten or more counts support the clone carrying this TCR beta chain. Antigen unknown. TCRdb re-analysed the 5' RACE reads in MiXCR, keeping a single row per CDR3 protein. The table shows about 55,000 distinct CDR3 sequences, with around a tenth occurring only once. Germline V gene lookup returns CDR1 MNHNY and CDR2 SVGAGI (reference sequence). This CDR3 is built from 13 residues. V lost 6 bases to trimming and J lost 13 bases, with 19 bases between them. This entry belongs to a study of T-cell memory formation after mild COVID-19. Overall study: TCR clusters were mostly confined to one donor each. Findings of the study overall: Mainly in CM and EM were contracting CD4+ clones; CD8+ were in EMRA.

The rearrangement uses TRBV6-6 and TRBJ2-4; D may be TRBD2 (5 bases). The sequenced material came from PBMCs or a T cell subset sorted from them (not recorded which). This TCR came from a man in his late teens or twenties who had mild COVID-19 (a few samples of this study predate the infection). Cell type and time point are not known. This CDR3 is CASSQELEDDQYF. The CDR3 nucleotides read TGTGCCAGCAGCCAAGAACTGGAGGACGACCAGTACTTC.